A selection of T cell receptor beta chains follows, all from one sample in a study of blood T cell repertoires in COVID-19. Repertoires were generated with immunoSEQ multiplex PCR, while TCRdb's copy carries only in-frame clones and drops some. This repertoire shows about 140,000 clones, about 83% found once; its top ten account for around 9%. The specimen sequenced was peripheral blood. The origin of the receptors is a man younger than 45 with COVID-19, enrolled during active disease. CDR3s include the opening cysteine and the closing phenylalanine or tryptophan. The D gene is left open where the match is weak. Not all rows give a size; the values are once, few, many and, for expanded clones, a class.

clone size | J gene | D gene | V gene | CDR3 DNA | CDR3 protein
. | TRBJ1-3 | . | TRBV24-1 | TGTGCCACCACCCTACCAAGTGACACAGGTGGAAACACCATATATTTT | CATTLPSDTGGNTIYF
. | TRBJ2-5 | TRBD1 | TRBV29-1 | TGCAGCGTGGGGACAGGGGGGACCCAGTACTTC | CSVGTGGTQYF
few | TRBJ1-1 | TRBD1 | TRBV28 | TGTGCCAGCAGTATGGGACAGGGAACTGAAGCTTTCTTT | CASSMGQGTEAFF
. | TRBJ1-2 | . | TRBV27 | TGTGCCAGCAGTTTATCCGGACAGAACTATGGCTACACCTTC | CASSLSGQNYGYTF
. | TRBJ2-1 | . | TRBV10-3 | TGTGCCATCAGTGAGGGGCAGGGGTACAATGAGCAGTTCTTC | CAISEGQGYNEQFF
. | TRBJ2-3 | . | TRBV5-4 | TGTGCCAGCAGCTTGTTCGGAGGACAGTTCACAGATACGCAGTATTTT | CASSLFGGQFTDTQYF
. | TRBJ1-1 | . | TRBV28 | TGTGCCAGCAGTTTAGGGGCGACTGAAGCTTTCTTT | CASSLGATEAFF
. | TRBJ1-1 | . | TRBV28 | TGTGCCAGCAGTTTCAACAGGCCGAACACTGAAGCTTTCTTT | CASSFNRPNTEAFF
. | TRBJ1-4 | . | TRBV18 | TGTGCCAGCTCACGGGGGGTAAATGAAAAACTGTTTTTT | CASSRGVNEKLFF
. | TRBJ2-3 | . | TRBV24-1 | TGTGCCACCAGTGATTCTGGACTAGATACGCAGTATTTT | CATSDSGLDTQYF